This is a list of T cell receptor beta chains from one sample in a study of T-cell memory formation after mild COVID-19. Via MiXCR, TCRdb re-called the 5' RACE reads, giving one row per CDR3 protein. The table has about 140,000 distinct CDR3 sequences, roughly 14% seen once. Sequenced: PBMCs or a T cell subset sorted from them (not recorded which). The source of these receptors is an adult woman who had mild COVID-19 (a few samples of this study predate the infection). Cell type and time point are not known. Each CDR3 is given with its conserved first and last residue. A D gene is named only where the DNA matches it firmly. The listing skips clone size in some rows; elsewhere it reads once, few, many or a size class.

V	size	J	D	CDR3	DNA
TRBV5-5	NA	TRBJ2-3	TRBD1	CASSLVAGGFTDTQYF	TGTGCCAGCAGCTTGGTGGCAGGGGGCTTCACAGATACGCAGTATTTT
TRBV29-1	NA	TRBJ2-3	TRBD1	CSVALTGSVTDTQYF	TGCAGCGTTGCCCTGACAGGGAGTGTGACAGATACGCAGTATTTT
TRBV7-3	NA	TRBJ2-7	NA	CASRPVPGLLYEQYF	TGTGCCAGCAGACCGGTACCGGGACTCCTCTACGAGCAGTACTTC
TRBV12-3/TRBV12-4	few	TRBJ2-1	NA	CASSLGGSRNEQFF	TGTGCCAGCAGTTTAGGGGGCTCGCGGAATGAGCAGTTCTTC
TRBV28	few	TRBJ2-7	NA	CASSPRDEQYF	TGTGCCAGCAGTCCTCGGGACGAGCAGTACTTC
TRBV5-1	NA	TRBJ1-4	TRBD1	CASSLEARGTTNEKLFF	TGCGCCAGCAGCTTGGAGGCCAGGGGGACAACTAATGAAAAACTGTTTTTT
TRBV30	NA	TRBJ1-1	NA	CAWSVSAGDPEAFF	TGTGCCTGGAGTGTATCGGCAGGGGACCCTGAAGCTTTCTTT
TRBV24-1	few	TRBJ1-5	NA	CATSVGYSNQPQHF	TGTGCCACCAGTGTGGGGTATAGCAATCAGCCCCAGCATTTT
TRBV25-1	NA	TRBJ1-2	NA	CASSELWGSGYTF	TGTGCCAGCAGTGAATTGTGGGGTTCTGGCTACACCTTC
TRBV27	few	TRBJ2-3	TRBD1	CASSSDRDVTDTQYF	TGTGCCAGCAGTTCTGACAGGGATGTAACAGATACGCAGTATTTT
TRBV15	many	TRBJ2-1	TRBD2	CATSRDPGTSGNEQFF	TGTGCCACCAGCAGAGATCCTGGGACTAGCGGCAATGAGCAGTTCTTC
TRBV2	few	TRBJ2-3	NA	CASSVFSGTDTQYF	TGTGCCAGCAGTGTCTTTAGTGGGACAGATACGCAGTATTTT
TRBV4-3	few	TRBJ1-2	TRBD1	CASSQGGADRANYGYTF	TGCGCCAGCAGCCAAGGGGGTGCGGACAGGGCTAACTATGGCTACACCTTC
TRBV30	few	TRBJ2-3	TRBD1	CAWLTGTGVQREIVNTQYF	TGTGCCTGGCTAACCGGGACAGGGGTTCAGCGGGAGATTGTGAATACGCAGTATTTT
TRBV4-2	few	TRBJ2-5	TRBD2	CASSPGAGGGQETQYF	TGTGCCAGCAGCCCCGGCGCGGGAGGGGGCCAAGAGACCCAGTACTTC
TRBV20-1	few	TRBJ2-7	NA	CSARLLFGNYEQYF	TGCAGTGCTAGACTCTTATTCGGGAATTACGAGCAGTACTTC
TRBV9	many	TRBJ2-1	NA	CASSVGIGGGAPYYNEQFF	TGTGCCAGCAGCGTTGGAATAGGGGGTGGCGCCCCTTACTACAATGAGCAGTTCTTC